This T cell receptor beta chain came from a study of T cell changes during pregnancy in multiple sclerosis (dated by TCRdb to between 2018 and 2021). Concerning the study at large: In women with multiple sclerosis, the researchers looked at how the T cell repertoire shifted as pregnancy progressed.

Regarding this clone: Its antigen specificity is not known. It has no much larger one-base neighbor in the sample; base qualities were not kept.

Trimming removed 6 bases from V and 5 bases from J; the gene matches leave 5 bases unexplained. Sequences SGHVS (CDR1) and FQNEAQ (CDR2) are obtained from the germline V gene. The CDR3 contains 14 residues, cysteine and phenylalanine counted. The sequence is cut down to CDR3 DNA, 42 bases in frame from base 1. Receptors were amplified or captured by the immunoSEQ multiplex PCR assay. TCRdb obtained this table from immuneACCESS and retained in-frame rearrangements with V and J assigned. These tables miss some clones; where compared with another copy, unresolved V genes account for less than half of the shortfall, and the remainder is unexplained. The sample table records approximately 100,000 clones; approximately 94% of these occur just once. Approximately 1.2% of the sample is taken by the ten largest.

The TCR originated in a female donor with multiple sclerosis, enrolled in a pregnancy study. The rearranged chain carries TRBV7-8 and TRBJ1-1; 11 junctional bases match TRBD1. This sample comprised peripheral blood, obtained in the second trimester of pregnancy. The CDR3 has the sequence CASRGQGEATEAFF. The DNA sequence is given as TGTGCCAGCAGGGGACAGGGGGAAGCTACTGAAGCTTTCTTT.